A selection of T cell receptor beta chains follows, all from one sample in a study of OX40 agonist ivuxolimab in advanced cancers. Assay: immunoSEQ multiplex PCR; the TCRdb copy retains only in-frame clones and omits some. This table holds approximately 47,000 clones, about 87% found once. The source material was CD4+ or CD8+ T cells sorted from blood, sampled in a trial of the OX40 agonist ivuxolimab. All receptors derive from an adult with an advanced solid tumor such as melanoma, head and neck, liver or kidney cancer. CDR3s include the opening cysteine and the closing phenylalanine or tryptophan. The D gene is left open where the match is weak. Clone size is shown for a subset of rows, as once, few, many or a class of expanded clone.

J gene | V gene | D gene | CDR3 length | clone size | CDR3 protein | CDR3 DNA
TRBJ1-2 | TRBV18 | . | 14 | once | CASSPESVNYGYTF | TGTGCCAGCTCACCAGAGTCGGTTAACTATGGCTACACCTTC
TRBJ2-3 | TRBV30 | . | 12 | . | CAWSRPADTQYF | TGTGCCTGGAGCCGACCGGCGGATACGCAGTATTTT
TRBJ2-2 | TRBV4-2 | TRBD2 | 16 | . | CASSQEPAGGTGELFF | TGTGCCAGCAGCCAAGAACCAGCGGGGGGCACCGGGGAGCTGTTTTTT
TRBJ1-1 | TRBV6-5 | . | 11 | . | CASRLSTEAFF | TGTGCCAGCAGGTTGAGTACTGAAGCTTTCTTT
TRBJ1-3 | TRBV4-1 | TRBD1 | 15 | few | CASSQEGASGNTIYF | TGCGCCAGCAGCCAGGAGGGGGCAAGTGGAAACACCATATATTTT
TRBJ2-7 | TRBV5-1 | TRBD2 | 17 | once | CASSLGVPGLDSYEQYF | TGCGCCAGCAGCTTGGGGGTACCGGGACTAGACTCCTACGAGCAGTACTTC
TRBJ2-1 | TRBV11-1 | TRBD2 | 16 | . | CASSLGLAESYNEQFF | TGTGCCAGCAGCTTAGGACTAGCGGAGAGCTACAATGAGCAGTTCTTC
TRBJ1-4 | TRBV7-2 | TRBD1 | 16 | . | CASSLRQGATNEKLFF | TGTGCCAGCAGCTTACGACAGGGCGCAACTAATGAAAAACTGTTTTTT
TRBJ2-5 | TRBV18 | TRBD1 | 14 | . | CASSPPGQQETQYF | TGTGCCAGCTCACCACCGGGACAGCAAGAGACCCAGTACTTC
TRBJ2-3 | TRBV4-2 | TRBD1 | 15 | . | CASSLGTGEADTQYF | TGTGCCAGCAGCCTCGGGACAGGAGAGGCAGATACGCAGTATTTT
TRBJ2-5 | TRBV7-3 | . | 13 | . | CASSLNQQETQYF | TGTGCCAGCAGCTTAAATCAACAAGAGACCCAGTACTTC
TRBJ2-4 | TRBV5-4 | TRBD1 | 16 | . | CASSRQGTLAKNIQYF | TGTGCCAGCAGCCGACAGGGGACACTAGCCAAAAACATTCAGTACTTC
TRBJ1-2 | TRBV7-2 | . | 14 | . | CASSLTEFNYGYTF | TGTGCCAGCAGCTTGACAGAGTTTAACTATGGCTACACCTTC
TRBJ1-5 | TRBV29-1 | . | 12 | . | CSVKNSNQPQHF | TGCAGCGTAAAGAATAGCAATCAGCCCCAGCATTTT
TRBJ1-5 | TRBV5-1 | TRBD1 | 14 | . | CASSLTGDDQPQHF | TGCGCCAGCAGCCTGACAGGGGACGATCAGCCCCAGCATTTT
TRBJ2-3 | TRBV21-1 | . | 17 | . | CASSKGLAGESTDTQYF | TGTGCCAGCAGCAAAGGACTAGCGGGAGAGAGCACAGATACGCAGTATTTT
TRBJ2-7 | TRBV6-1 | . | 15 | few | CASSRAGLISYEQYF | TGTGCCAGCAGTCGGGCGGGTCTTATTTCCTACGAGCAGTACTTC
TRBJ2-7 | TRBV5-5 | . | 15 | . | CASSLEQGGPYEQYF | TGTGCCAGCAGCTTGGAACAGGGAGGGCCCTACGAGCAGTACTTC
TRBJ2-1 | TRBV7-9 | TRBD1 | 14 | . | CASSSGQTYNEQFF | TGTGCCAGCAGCTCGGGACAGACATACAATGAGCAGTTCTTC
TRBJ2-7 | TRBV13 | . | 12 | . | CASSFEHYEQYF | TGTGCCAGCAGCTTCGAACACTACGAGCAGTACTTC
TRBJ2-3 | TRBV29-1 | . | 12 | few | CSYVPGSDTQYF | TGCAGCTATGTGCCGGGGTCAGATACGCAGTATTTT
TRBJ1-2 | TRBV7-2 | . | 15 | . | CASSLAGMQLNGYTF | TGTGCCAGCAGCTTAGCGGGCATGCAACTAAATGGCTACACCTTC
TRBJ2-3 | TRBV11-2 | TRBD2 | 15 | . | CASRFGGGATDTQYF | TGTGCCAGCAGGTTCGGGGGGGGCGCGACAGATACGCAGTATTTT
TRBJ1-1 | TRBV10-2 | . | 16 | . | CASSEPSFRQDAEAFF | TGCGCCAGCAGTGAGCCCAGCTTCCGACAGGACGCTGAAGCTTTCTTT
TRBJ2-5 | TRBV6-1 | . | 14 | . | CASSGQGGQETQYF | TGTGCCAGCAGTGGTCAGGGGGGGCAAGAGACCCAGTACTTC
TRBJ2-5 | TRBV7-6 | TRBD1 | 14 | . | CASSSGTGAETQYF | TGTGCCAGCAGCTCCGGGACAGGGGCCGAGACCCAGTACTTC
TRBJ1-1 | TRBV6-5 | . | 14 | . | CASSFTPLNTEAFF | TGTGCCAGCAGTTTTACGCCCTTGAACACTGAAGCTTTCTTT
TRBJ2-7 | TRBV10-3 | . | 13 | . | CASTDGDSYEQYF | TGTGCCAGTACGGACGGAGACTCCTACGAGCAGTACTTC
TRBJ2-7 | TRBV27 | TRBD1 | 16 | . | CASSYADRASSYEQYF | TGTGCCAGCAGTTACGCGGACAGGGCCTCCTCCTACGAGCAGTACTTC
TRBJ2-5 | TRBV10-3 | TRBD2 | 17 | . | CAISDGPSSGRAETQYF | TGTGCCATCAGTGACGGCCCTTCTAGCGGGAGAGCGGAGACCCAGTACTTC
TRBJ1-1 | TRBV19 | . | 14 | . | CASSIIISGAEAFF | TGTGCCAGTAGTATAATTATAAGTGGCGCTGAAGCTTTCTTT
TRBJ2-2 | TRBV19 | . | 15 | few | CASSIDRPGTGELFF | TGTGCCAGTAGTATAGATAGACCGGGTACCGGGGAGCTGTTTTTT
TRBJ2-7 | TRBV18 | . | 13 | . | CASSPSPGYEQYF | TGTGCCAGCTCACCATCCCCAGGATACGAGCAGTACTTC
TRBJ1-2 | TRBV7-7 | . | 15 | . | CASSDDHPWVEGYTF | TGTGCCAGCAGCGACGACCACCCTTGGGTAGAAGGCTACACCTTC
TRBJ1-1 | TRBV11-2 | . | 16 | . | CASSLAWGLKNTEAFF | TGTGCCAGCAGCTTAGCCTGGGGGCTGAAGAACACTGAAGCTTTCTTT
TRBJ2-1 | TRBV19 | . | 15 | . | CASSKRAGRWDEQFF | TGTGCCAGTAGTAAGAGGGCTGGGAGGTGGGATGAGCAGTTCTTC
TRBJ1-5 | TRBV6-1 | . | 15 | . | CASREGVVGNQPQHF | TGTGCCAGCAGGGAGGGGGTTGTGGGCAATCAGCCCCAGCATTTT
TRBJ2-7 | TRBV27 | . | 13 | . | CASGRAGNYEQYF | TGTGCCAGCGGCCGGGCGGGGAACTACGAGCAGTACTTC
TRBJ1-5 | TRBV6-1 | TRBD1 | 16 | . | CASSAGTGGVNQPQHF | TGTGCCAGCAGTGCTGGGACAGGGGGCGTCAATCAGCCCCAGCATTTT
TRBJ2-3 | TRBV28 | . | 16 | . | CASSLYAGAYTDTQYF | TGTGCCAGCAGTTTATACGCGGGGGCCTACACAGATACGCAGTATTTT
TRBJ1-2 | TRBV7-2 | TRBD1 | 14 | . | CASSQNRQGNGYTF | TGTGCCAGCAGTCAAAACCGACAGGGGAATGGCTACACCTTC
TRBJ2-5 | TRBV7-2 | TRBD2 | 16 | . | CASSLVLAGGGETQYF | TGTGCCAGCAGCTTAGTCCTAGCGGGAGGGGGGGAGACCCAGTACTTC
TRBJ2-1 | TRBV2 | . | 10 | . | CASSEVTQFF | TGTGCCAGCAGTGAGGTAACGCAGTTCTTC
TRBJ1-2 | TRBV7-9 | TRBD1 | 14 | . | CASSPSQGARGYTF | TGTGCCAGCAGCCCATCCCAGGGGGCAAGGGGCTACACCTTC
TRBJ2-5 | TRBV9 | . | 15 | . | CASTRRDAGKETQYF | TGTGCCAGCACCCGCCGGGACGCAGGAAAAGAGACCCAGTACTTC
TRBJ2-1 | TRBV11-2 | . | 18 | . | CASSLDLPTQAPYNEQFF | TGTGCCAGCAGCTTAGATCTCCCAACCCAAGCCCCCTACAATGAGCAGTTCTTC
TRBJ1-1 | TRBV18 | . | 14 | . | CASSPLSENTEAFF | TGTGCCAGCTCACCATTGTCAGAGAACACTGAAGCTTTCTTT
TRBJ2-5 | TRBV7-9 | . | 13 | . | CASSPGLQETQYF | TGTGCCAGCAGCCCTGGACTACAGGAGACCCAGTACTTC